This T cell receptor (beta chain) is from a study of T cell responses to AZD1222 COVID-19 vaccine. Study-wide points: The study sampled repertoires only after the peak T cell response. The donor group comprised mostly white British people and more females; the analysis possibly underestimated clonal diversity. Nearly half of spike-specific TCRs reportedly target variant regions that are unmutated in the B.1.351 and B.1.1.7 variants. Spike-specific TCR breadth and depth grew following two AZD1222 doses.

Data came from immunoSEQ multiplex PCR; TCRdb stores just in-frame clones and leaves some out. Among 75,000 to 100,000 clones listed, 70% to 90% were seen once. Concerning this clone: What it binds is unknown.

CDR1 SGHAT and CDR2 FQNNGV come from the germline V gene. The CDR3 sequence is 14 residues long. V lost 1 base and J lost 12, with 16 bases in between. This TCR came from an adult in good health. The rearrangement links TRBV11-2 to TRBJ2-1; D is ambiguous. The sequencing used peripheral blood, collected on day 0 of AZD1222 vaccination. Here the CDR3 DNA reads TGTGCCAGCAGCTTAGTTTCCTTTGGATTCATGCAGTTCTTC. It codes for CASSLVSFGFMQFF.